This TCR beta chain was identified during a study of response to subunit inactivated influenza vaccine. The CDR3 covers 12 residues. V lost 9 bases to trimming and J lost 1 base, with 8 bases between them. Germline loops: CDR1 KGHDR, CDR2 SFDVKD. One entry per CDR3 protein results from TCRdb running MiXCR on the RT-PCR reads. The sample contains hundreds of thousands of distinct CDR3 sequences, about 20% of which appear only once. This clonotype was counted ten times or more. This chain uses TRBV24-1 with TRBJ1-1, with D tentatively TRBD1 (6 bases). The sample in question was PBMCs from blood, obtained around 22 months after vaccination. The TCR sequence derives from a man between 50 and 75 years old who received an inactivated influenza vaccine. The CDR3 DNA follows: TGTGCCACCGGGACAAGGAACACTGAAGCTTTCTTT. Translating gives CATGTRNTEAFF.